This TCR beta chain was sequenced in a study of identical twins. General study points: The study found excess low generation probability among twin-shared out-of-frame alpha sequences.

This clonotype was counted between two and nine times. The antigen is not known. CDR3 length equals 15 residues. Germline-derived CDR1 and CDR2 are LNHNV and YYDKDF (reference sequence). V gave up 5 bases and J gave up 0 bases, with 8 bases separating them. TCRdb itself ran the 5' RACE reads through MiXCR, one entry per CDR3 protein. The sample holds about 500,000 distinct CDR3 sequences, approximately 15% seen once. This sample was shared with a second study, whose subject was yellow fever vaccine responses in identical twins.

Sequencing was performed on CD4+ T cells sorted from blood. The V gene is TRBV15, the J gene TRBJ2-6; unclear D gene. The TCR sequence derives from a woman aged 18 to 35 in good health. CDR3 loop: CATSLLASGANVLTF. The CDR3 DNA reads as TGTGCCACCAGCCTCCTGGCCTCTGGGGCCAACGTCCTGACTTTC. Looking up the rest from reference TRBV15 and TRBJ2-6 gives the full variable domain: DAMVIQNPRYQVTQFGKPVTLSCSQTLNHNVMYWYQQKSSQAPKLLFHYYDKDFNNEADTPDNFQSRRPNTSFCFLDIRSPGLGDTAMYLCATSLLASGANVLTFGAGSRLTVL.